This T cell receptor (beta chain) was sequenced in a study of T cells in Graves' hyperthyroidism and ophthalmopathy (dated by TCRdb to the late 2010s). Background for the entire study: Peripheral blood was sampled at the time of initial diagnosis, prior to any treatment. A discovery cohort of about 100 patients, approximately 44 with Graves' ophthalmopathy and about 58 with stable Graves' hyperthyroidism, was used to find distinguishing TCR V-J signatures. Whether ophthalmopathy could be predicted prospectively was tested in an independent validation cohort made up of roughly 20 hyperthyroidism patients plus 17 patients who later progressed to ophthalmopathy. The 95 to 100 discovery patients were randomly divided into training and test sets at a 7:3 ratio. In about six Graves' hyperthyroidism patients, the study also compared T-cell repertoires from thyroid tissue with T-cell repertoires from blood. Following sampling, methimazole starting at 30 mg daily was given to hyperthyroidism patients, and high-dose intravenous methylprednisolone was given to ophthalmopathy patients. TCR Vbeta CDR3 sequencing of some 140 peripheral blood samples (approximately 44 ophthalmopathy, around 80 hyperthyroidism and approximately 17 progressor patients) is reported in the paper. Broad study findings and their caveats: A 13 V-J signature model separated ophthalmopathy from stable hyperthyroidism, with around 90% sensitivity and 81.08% specificity in cross-validation and 80%/75% in testing. Most expanded thyroid clonotypes (frequency above 0.001) were also detected in blood, suggesting blood repertoires may reflect thyroid immune responses. Sample size was not statistically predetermined, and investigators were not blinded to group allocation. In validation, the model predicted progression to ophthalmopathy with approximately 70% sensitivity and less than 75% specificity, a median of around six months before onset.

The TCR beta CDR3 regions were amplified from RNA transcripts. The TCR CDR3 was subjected to a first round of RT-PCR using the HTBI primer set and the Qiagen OneStep RT-PCR kit. Libraries were constructed in a second round of multiplex PCR, after which size selection and purification were carried out. Libraries were sequenced paired-end with 100 bp reads on an Illumina HiSeq2000. In the original analysis: SOAPnuke was used to process the raw data, with reads discarded if the reads contained adapters or uncalled bases, had a mean Phred below 15, or lacked an exact constant-primer or identifier match. COPE v1.2.5 was used to merge high-quality paired reads, and clonotypes were defined as unique nucleotide sequences. MiTCR v1.1 was used to align the clonotypes against IMGT TRBV, TRBD and TRBJ reference segments. The analysis was restricted to V-J combinations with a frequency above 0.0001, which together covered about 99% of the repertoires. The TCS score was defined as the ratio of F50 (clonal expansion) to E x V (chaos), calculated using BLOSUM62-based TCRdist between CDR3 peptides within each V-J. Welch's t-statistics and random forest reduced just over 500 V-J features to around 14, which were used in a naive Bayes classifier (R e1071). In TCRdb, the public reads were trimmed at Q25 with fastp and aligned with MiXCR, with productive beta chains retained. Each entry is one CDR3 protein sequence, shown with its most common DNA and genes. Clone size and V and J calls follow TCRdb, not the original study. The sample table records 500,000 to 750,000 distinct CDR3 sequences; 15% to 18% of these occur just once. About 7% of the sample is in the top ten clones.

Stable Graves' hyperthyroidism was defined as the absence of progression to ophthalmopathy over 18 months of follow-up. The hyperthyroidism patients were between 18 and 65 years old and newly diagnosed, with a disease duration of less than 2 months. The study excluded patients with uncontrolled infections, other autoimmune diseases, pregnancy or lactation. Diagnoses were established on the basis of clinical symptoms, serum thyroxine and TRAb, thyroid ultrasound, and orbital computed tomography. PBMCs were separated from 7.5 to 10 ml of fresh peripheral blood using Ficoll-Paque density gradient centrifugation. Total RNA was extracted with Trizol reagent, and quality was checked on an Agilent 2100 Bioanalyzer. In the germline V gene, CDR1 corresponds to KGHDR and CDR2 to SFDVKD. From the cysteine up to the phenylalanine, the CDR3 has a length of 16 residues. Only the CDR3 DNA is retained, 48 bases long and in frame from the first base. A distance of 12 bases separates the germline ends of V and J, which lose 3 bases and 0 bases respectively.

This clonotype showed up just a few times. Its antigen is still unknown. The input lacks base qualities; no much larger clone sits a single base away. The sequence is built from TRBV24-1 and TRBJ2-3, with an unclear D gene assignment. Sequencing was done on a sample of blood. This TCR was recovered from a young woman with Graves' hyperthyroidism. The CDR3 region has the sequence CATSDLGNYSTDTQYF. DNA sequence: TGTGCCACCAGTGATCTGGGGAACTATAGCACAGATACGCAGTATTTT.